This passage covers 8 T cell receptor beta chains from one sample sequenced in a study of T cells in Graves' hyperthyroidism and ophthalmopathy. TCR beta CDR3 sequences were amplified from RNA transcripts. The HTBI set primed first-round TCR CDR3 RT-PCR. One entry per CDR3 protein results from TCRdb running MiXCR on the multiplex PCR reads. The sample yields a few hundred thousand distinct CDR3 sequences, roughly 15% seen once. The sample was blood. The receptors come from a young woman with Graves' hyperthyroidism.

Turning to this clonotype: One junction end does not reproduce the germline sequence, and a read error may be involved. The CDR3 nucleotides read TGTGCCAGCGCCTGGAGGTTCCAAGGGACCCAGTACTTC. Residues: CASAWRFQGTQYF. This sequence joins TRBV5-8 and TRBJ2-5, with D tentatively TRBD2 (5 bases). CDR1 is SGHTS, CDR2 YDEGEE, per germline. The CDR3 covers 13 residues.

This clonotype was found many times. V is TRBV6-2 or TRBV6-3 and J is TRBJ2-7; TRBD1 aligns across 8 bases. The V segment lost 7 bases and the J segment 1 base; nucleotides outside the gene matches: 6. Germline V gives CDR1 MNHEY, CDR2 SVGEGT. The CDR3 is 14 residues long. This CDR3 is CASTWTGRSYEQYF. Written as DNA, the CDR3 is TGTGCCAGCACATGGACAGGGCGGTCCTACGAGCAGTACTTC.

This clonotype was observed at least ten times. This chain links TRBV20-1 with TRBJ2-7; TRBD2 matches 9 bases. The germline V gene encodes CDR1 DFQATT and CDR2 SNEGSKA (reference sequence). The CDR3 loop spans 15 amino acids. J was trimmed by 3 bases and V by 6 bases; bases with no gene match: 12. The CDR3 nucleotides read TGCAGTGCCAGCCAGACTAGCGGAGACATCTACGAGCAGTACTTC. Translation: CSASQTSGDIYEQYF.

Many counts were recorded for this clonotype. The chain carries TRBV9 and TRBJ1-1, with 12 bases lining up with TRBD1. The CDR3 loop spans 17 amino acids. The germline V gene has CDR1 SGDLS and CDR2 YYNGEE. V gave up 0 bases and J gave up 3 bases; unmatched junction bases: 6. In DNA form, the CDR3 reads TGTGCCAGCAGCGTAGATGCCGGGACAGGGGGCTACACTGAAGCTTTCTTT. Its protein product is CASSVDAGTGGYTEAFF.

This chain connects TRBV12-3 or TRBV12-4 to TRBJ2-1, with 11 nucleotides matching TRBD2. Unmatched junction bases numbered 4, after V lost 0 bases and J lost 0 bases. This CDR3 is built from 18 residues. The CDR3 bases are TGTGCCAGCAGTTTAGCTAGCGGGAGGGAGAGCTCCTACAATGAGCAGTTCTTC. It is translated as CASSLASGRESSYNEQFF.

Ten or more counts support this clonotype. This chain connects TRBV3-1 to TRBJ2-5; TRBD1 agrees at 10 bases. The J segment lost 12 bases and the V segment lost 1 base, leaving 5 bases of the junction unmatched. The CDR3 consists of 13 residues. CDR1 and CDR2 (germline): LGHDT, YNNKEL (reference sequence). The CDR3, as DNA: TGTGCCAGCAGCCAAGGAGATGGACAGGGGGAGTACTTC. Its translation is CASSQGDGQGEYF.

CDR3 DNA sequence: TGTGCCAGCTCACCACGAGGGGTGGCCTACGAGCAGTACTTC. It specifies CASSPRGVAYEQYF. The genes are TRBV18 and TRBJ2-7; D is tentatively TRBD1 or TRBD2 (5 bases each). The CDR3 contains 14 residues. Germline lookup yields CDR1 KGHSH and CDR2 LQKENI. The V and J ends lost 1 base and 2 bases respectively, with 9 bases between them.

This clonotype occurred many times. The V gene is TRBV13, the J gene TRBJ1-5, with D unclear. The CDR3 runs 13 residues. CDR1 and CDR2 (germline): PRHDT, FYEKMQ (reference sequence). V shed 5 bases and J shed 4 bases, with 9 bases lying between them. Here the CDR3 DNA reads TGTGCCAGCAGCGGACGGCGAAATCAGCCCCAGCATTTT. This gives the protein CASSGRRNQPQHF.